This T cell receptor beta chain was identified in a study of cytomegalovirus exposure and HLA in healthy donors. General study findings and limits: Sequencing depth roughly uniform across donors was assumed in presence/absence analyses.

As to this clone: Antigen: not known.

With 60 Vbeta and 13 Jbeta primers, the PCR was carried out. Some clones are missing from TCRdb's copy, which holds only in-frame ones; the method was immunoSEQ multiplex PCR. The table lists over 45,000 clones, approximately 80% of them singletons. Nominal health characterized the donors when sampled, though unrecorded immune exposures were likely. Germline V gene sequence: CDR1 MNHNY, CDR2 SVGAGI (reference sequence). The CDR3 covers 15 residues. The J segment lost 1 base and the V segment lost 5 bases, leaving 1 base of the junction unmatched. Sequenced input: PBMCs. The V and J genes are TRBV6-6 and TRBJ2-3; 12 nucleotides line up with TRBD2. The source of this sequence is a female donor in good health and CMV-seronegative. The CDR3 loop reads CASSLAGGRTDTQYF. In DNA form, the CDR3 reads TGTGCCAGCAGTCTAGCGGGGGGGCGCACAGATACGCAGTATTTT.